The rows below give T cell receptor beta chains drawn from one sample of a study of cytotoxic CD8 clonotypes in ibrutinib-treated CLL. Sequencing used immunoSEQ multiplex PCR; TCRdb keeps in-frame clones, though not all of them. The sample lists several thousand clones, under 65% occurring once. The sample consisted of PBMCs, taken before ibrutinib treatment. The receptors were sampled from a human donor with chronic lymphocytic leukemia. CDR3s include the opening cysteine and the closing phenylalanine or tryptophan. Fields, in order: D gene, V gene, J gene, clone size, CDR3 length, CDR3 protein, CDR3 DNA. The D gene is left open where the match is weak. Only some rows state a clone size, as once, few, many or a class for expanded clones.

TRBD1	TRBV14	TRBJ1-2	-	16	CASSPQPGQGTYGYTF	TGTGCCAGCAGCCCGCAACCGGGACAGGGAACGTATGGCTACACCTTC
TRBD2	TRBV27	TRBJ2-1	-	17	CASTPRRSSGVYNEQFF	TGTGCCAGCACGCCCCGAAGGTCTAGCGGGGTTTACAATGAGCAGTTCTTC
-	TRBV18	TRBJ1-3	-	15	CASSPQGTSGNTIYF	TGTGCCAGCTCACCACAGGGCACCTCTGGAAACACCATATATTTT
-	TRBV20-1	TRBJ2-1	-	10	CSAMTVEQFF	TGCAGTGCTATGACGGTCGAGCAGTTCTTC
TRBD2	TRBV7-3	TRBJ2-3	-	15	CASSSGTRGVDTQYF	TGTGCCAGCAGCTCGGGGACTAGGGGCGTCGATACGCAGTATTTT
-	TRBV19	TRBJ2-7	few	14	CASTSGALGHEQYF	TGTGCCAGTACCTCAGGGGCCTTGGGGCACGAGCAGTACTTC
-	TRBV6-4	TRBJ1-1	-	13	CASSGDTNTEAFF	TGTGCCAGCAGTGGGGACACGAACACTGAAGCTTTCTTT
TRBD1	TRBV7-6	TRBJ1-2	-	13	CASSSGQDYGYTF	TGTGCCAGCAGCTCAGGACAGGACTATGGCTACACCTTC
-	TRBV7-9	TRBJ1-2	few	14	CASSFSGGHRGYTF	TGTGCCAGCAGCTTCAGTGGGGGGCATCGTGGCTACACCTTC
-	TRBV6-1	TRBJ2-7	once	11	CAAGRSYEQYF	TGTGCCGCGGGCAGATCCTACGAGCAGTACTTC
-	TRBV11-3	TRBJ2-2	-	13	CASSLETLGELFF	TGTGCCAGCAGCTTAGAAACCCTGGGGGAGCTGTTTTTT
-	TRBV5-5	TRBJ2-5	-	15	CASSLVPYSQETQYF	TGTGCCAGCAGCTTGGTCCCCTACAGTCAAGAGACCCAGTACTTC
TRBD1	TRBV5-1	TRBJ1-2	-	14	CASSLEGATYGYTF	TGCGCCAGCAGCTTGGAGGGGGCGACGTATGGCTACACCTTC
-	TRBV18	TRBJ2-7	few	15	CASSPQPSQIYEQYF	TGTGCCAGCTCACCCCAGCCCAGCCAGATCTACGAGCAGTACTTC
TRBD1	TRBV10-3	TRBJ1-1	few	14	CATGRLGGDTEAFF	TGTGCCACCGGTCGCCTAGGGGGCGACACTGAAGCTTTCTTT
TRBD2	TRBV5-4	TRBJ2-5	few	14	CASSLLANQETQYF	TGTGCCAGCAGCTTACTAGCGAACCAAGAGACCCAGTACTTC
-	TRBV10-3	TRBJ2-3	-	12	CAISSSADTQYF	TGTGCCATCAGTAGTTCCGCAGATACGCAGTATTTT
TRBD2	TRBV19	TRBJ2-2	-	18	CASSIDLAGGSNTGELFF	TGTGCCAGTAGTATAGATCTAGCGGGGGGCTCGAACACCGGGGAGCTGTTTTTT
-	TRBV28	TRBJ1-4	-	11	CASSLWEKLFF	TGTGCCAGCAGTTTATGGGAAAAACTGTTTTTT
TRBD1	TRBV5-5	TRBJ2-7	-	15	CASSLGAQGSYEQYF	TGTGCCAGCAGCTTGGGGGCACAGGGGTCCTACGAGCAGTACTTC
-	TRBV28	TRBJ1-5	-	15	CASSLTAGLGQRQHF	TGTGCCAGCAGTTTAACGGCAGGGCTTGGTCAGCGCCAGCATTTT
-	TRBV5-1	TRBJ2-3	-	15	CASSIGRTSTDTQYF	TGCGCCAGCAGCATCGGGAGAACTAGCACAGATACGCAGTATTTT
TRBD1	TRBV5-1	TRBJ2-7	-	16	CASSAQRGQAGGEQYF	TGCGCCAGCAGCGCTCAGAGGGGGCAGGCAGGAGGCGAGCAGTACTTC
-	TRBV2	TRBJ1-1	-	12	CASTRESTEAFF	TGTGCCAGCACCCGGGAGTCCACTGAAGCTTTCTTT
-	TRBV18	TRBJ2-7	-	14	CASSPGGQSKEQYF	TGTGCCAGCTCACCGGGGGGGCAATCTAAAGAGCAGTACTTC
TRBD1	TRBV27	TRBJ2-7	once	17	CASSFLGGQAKSYEQYF	TGTGCCAGCAGTTTTTTGGGGGGACAGGCGAAATCCTACGAGCAGTACTTC
-	TRBV5-6	TRBJ1-2	-	13	CASSSVGGYGYTF	TGTGCCAGCAGCTCGGTGGGCGGCTATGGCTACACCTTC
TRBD2	TRBV29-1	TRBJ2-7	-	15	CSDLILWREVNEQYF	TGCAGCGATCTCATACTATGGCGGGAGGTTAATGAGCAGTACTTC
-	TRBV30	TRBJ1-6	-	11	CAWSVQSPLHF	TGTGCCTGGAGTGTACAATCACCCCTCCACTTT
-	TRBV4-2	TRBJ2-2	-	18	CASSQDLGGQLNTGELFF	TGTGCCAGCAGCCAAGATCTCGGAGGACAGTTGAACACCGGGGAGCTGTTTTTT
-	TRBV9	TRBJ2-1	-	15	CASSVGGRPSNEQFF	TGTGCCAGCAGCGTAGGGGGCCGCCCGTCGAATGAGCAGTTCTTC
-	TRBV18	TRBJ1-1	-	14	CASSQQSNVPEAFF	TGTGCCAGCTCACAACAGAGTAACGTTCCTGAAGCTTTCTTT
TRBD2	TRBV2	TRBJ2-3	-	15	CASRRLAGNTDTQYF	TGTGCCAGCAGAAGACTAGCGGGGAACACAGATACGCAGTATTTT
-	TRBV9	TRBJ1-2	-	17	CASSVGLDRPTNYGYTF	TGTGCCAGCAGCGTAGGACTAGACAGACCGACTAACTATGGCTACACCTTC
-	TRBV30	TRBJ2-3	-	13	CAWSATSWNTQYF	TGTGCCTGGAGTGCTACTAGCTGGAATACGCAGTATTTT
-	TRBV11-3	TRBJ2-1	few	14	CASSLVRGDNEQFF	TGTGCCAGCAGCTTAGTAAGAGGGGACAATGAGCAGTTCTTC
-	TRBV2	TRBJ2-5	-	15	CASSGGTVRRETQYF	TGTGCCAGCAGTGGAGGTACCGTCAGGAGGGAGACCCAGTACTTC
TRBD2	TRBV7-8	TRBJ2-5	-	16	CASSSWTSPRGETQYF	TGTGCCAGCAGCTCCTGGACTAGCCCCCGGGGAGAGACCCAGTACTTC
TRBD1	TRBV4-1	TRBJ1-2	-	19	CASRQDWVDRGHSNYGYTF	TGCGCCAGCAGGCAAGACTGGGTAGACAGGGGCCATTCTAACTATGGCTACACCTTC
-	TRBV9	TRBJ1-4	few	15	CASSVARDGEGKLFF	TGTGCCAGCAGCGTAGCCCGGGACGGCGAAGGAAAACTGTTTTTT
-	TRBV5-1	TRBJ2-5	-	17	CASSPGFLGSGQETQYF	TGCGCCAGCAGCCCGGGGTTTTTGGGGTCCGGACAAGAGACCCAGTACTTC
-	TRBV28	TRBJ1-4	-	11	CASSWHEKLFF	TGTGCCAGCAGTTGGCACGAAAAACTGTTTTTT